This entry describes one TCR beta chain. V trimming: 8 bases; J trimming: 3 bases; junction bases outside the gene matches: 7. The CDR3 has 15 residues. Germline CDR1 is SGHAT and CDR2 is FQNNGV. The sample is drawn from a study of human T cells and chemical hapten exposure. Using its own MiXCR run on the RACE reads, TCRdb lists one record per CDR3 protein. Of 300,000 to 400,000 distinct CDR3 sequences in the sample, less than 6.5% were seen once. As to time point: pre-sensitization, week 0. Treatment noted: therapeutic diphenylcyclopropenone sensitization with weekly scalp DPC. Total RNA came from unfractionated whole blood.

The sample in question was whole blood, obtained in connection with sensitization to the hapten diphenylcyclopropenone (DPC). The chain uses TRBV11-2 and TRBJ2-7; 13 bases match TRBD2. The source of this sequence is a woman in her fifties or sixties with alopecia areata. Some clones in this sample may be carry-over from other donors' samples. In DNA form, the CDR3 reads TGTGCCAGCCAGACTAGCGGGAGGCGGATCTACGAGCAGTACTTC. This encodes CASQTSGRRIYEQYF.